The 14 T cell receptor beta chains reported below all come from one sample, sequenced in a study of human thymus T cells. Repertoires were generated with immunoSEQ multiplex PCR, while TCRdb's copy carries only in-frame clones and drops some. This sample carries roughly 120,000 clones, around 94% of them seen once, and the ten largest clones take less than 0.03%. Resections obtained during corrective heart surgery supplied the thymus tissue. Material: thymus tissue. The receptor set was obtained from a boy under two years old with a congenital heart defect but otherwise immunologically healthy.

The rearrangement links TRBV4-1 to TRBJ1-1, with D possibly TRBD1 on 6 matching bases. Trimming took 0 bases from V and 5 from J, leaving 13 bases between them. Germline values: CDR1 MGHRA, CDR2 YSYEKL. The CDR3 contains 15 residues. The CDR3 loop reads CASSQDSGGGTEAFF. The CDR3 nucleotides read TGCGCCAGCAGCCAAGATTCTGGGGGCGGAACTGAAGCTTTCTTT.

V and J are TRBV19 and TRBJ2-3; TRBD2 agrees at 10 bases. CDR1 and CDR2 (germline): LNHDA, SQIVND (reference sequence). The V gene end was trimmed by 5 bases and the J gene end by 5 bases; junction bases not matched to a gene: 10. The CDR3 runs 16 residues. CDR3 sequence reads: CASSSLTSGAKDTQYF. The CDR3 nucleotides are TGTGCCAGTAGTTCTCTTACTAGCGGGGCTAAAGATACGCAGTATTTT.

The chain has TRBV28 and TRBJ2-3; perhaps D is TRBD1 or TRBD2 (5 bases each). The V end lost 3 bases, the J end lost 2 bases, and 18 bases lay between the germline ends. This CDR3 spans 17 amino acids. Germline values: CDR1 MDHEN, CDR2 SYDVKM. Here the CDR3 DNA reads TGTGCCAGCAGTTTCCCCCGGGACCCTAACCCCACAGATACGCAGTATTTT. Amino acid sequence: CASSFPRDPNPTDTQYF.

The CDR3 region is CASSQVTLRGIHNEQFF. The CDR3 nucleotides are TGCGCCAGCAGCCAAGTCACTTTGCGGGGAATACACAATGAGCAGTTCTTC. The J gene is TRBJ2-1, the V gene TRBV4-3, with D possibly TRBD2 on 6 matching bases. There are 17 residues in the CDR3. The V and J ends lost 1 base and 5 bases respectively, with 18 bases between them. Germline CDR1 LGHNA, CDR2 YSLEER.

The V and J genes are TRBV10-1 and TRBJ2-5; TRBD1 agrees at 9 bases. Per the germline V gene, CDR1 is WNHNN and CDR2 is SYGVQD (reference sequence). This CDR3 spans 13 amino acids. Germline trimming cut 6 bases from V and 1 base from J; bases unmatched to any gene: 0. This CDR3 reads CASRTGGQETQYF. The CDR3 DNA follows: TGCGCCAGCAGGACAGGGGGCCAAGAGACCCAGTACTTC.

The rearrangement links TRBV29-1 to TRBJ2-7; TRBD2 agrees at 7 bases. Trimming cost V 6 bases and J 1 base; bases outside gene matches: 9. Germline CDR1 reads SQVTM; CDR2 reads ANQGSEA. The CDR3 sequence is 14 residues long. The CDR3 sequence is CSVRGLGPSYEQYF. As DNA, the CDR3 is TGCAGCGTCCGCGGACTAGGTCCTTCCTACGAGCAGTACTTC.

CDR3 loop: CASGITGELFF. CDR3 DNA sequence: TGTGCTAGTGGTATAACCGGGGAGCTGTTTTTT. The chain joins TRBV12-5 to TRBJ2-2; no firm D call. Germline loops: CDR1 LGHNT, CDR2 FRNRAP. Trimming removed 5 bases from V and 5 bases from J, with 3 bases in between. This CDR3 spans 11 amino acids.

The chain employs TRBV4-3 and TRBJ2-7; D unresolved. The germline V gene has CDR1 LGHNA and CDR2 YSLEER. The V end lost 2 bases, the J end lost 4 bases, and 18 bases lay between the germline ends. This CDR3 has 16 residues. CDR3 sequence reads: CASSQRTSESAYEQYF. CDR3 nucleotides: TGCGCCAGCAGCCAACGTACAAGCGAATCCGCATACGAGCAGTACTTC.

CDR3 sequence reads: CASSLPMGQGSRALFF. CDR3 sequence (DNA): TGTGCCAGCAGTCTACCTATGGGACAGGGGTCCCGGGCGCTGTTTTTT. This sequence joins TRBV28 and TRBJ2-2; 10 positions agree with TRBD1. Germline CDR1 reads MDHEN; CDR2 reads SYDVKM. V was clipped by 5 bases and J by 13 bases; unmatched bases: 16. The CDR3 loop spans 16 amino acids.

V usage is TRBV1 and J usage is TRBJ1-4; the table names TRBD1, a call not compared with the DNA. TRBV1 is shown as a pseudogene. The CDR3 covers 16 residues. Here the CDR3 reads CTSSLPTEATNEKLFF. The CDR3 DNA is TGCACCAGCAGCCTCCCGACAGAGGCAACTAATGAAAAACTGTTTTTT.

CDR3 loop: CASSYRADTGYTF. Written as DNA, the CDR3 is TGTGCCAGCAGTTACCGGGCTGACACTGGCTACACCTTC. The chain employs TRBV6-5 and TRBJ1-2; D is ambiguous. CDR1 and CDR2 from the germline V gene are MNHEY and SVGAGI. V lost 2 bases and J 7 bases, leaving 11 bases between the germline ends. CDR3 length: 13 residues.

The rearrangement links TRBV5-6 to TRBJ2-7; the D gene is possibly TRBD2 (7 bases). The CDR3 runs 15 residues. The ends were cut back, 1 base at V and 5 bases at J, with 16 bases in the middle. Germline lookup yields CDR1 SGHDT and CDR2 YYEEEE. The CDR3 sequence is CASSLWRGGLDEQYF. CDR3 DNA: TGTGCCAGCAGCTTGTGGAGGGGGGGCCTCGACGAGCAGTACTTC.

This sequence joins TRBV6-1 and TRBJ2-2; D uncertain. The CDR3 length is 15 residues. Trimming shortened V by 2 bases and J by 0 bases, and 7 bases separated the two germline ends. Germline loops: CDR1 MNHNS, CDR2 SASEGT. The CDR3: CASSERQPNTGELFF. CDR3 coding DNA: TGTGCCAGCAGTGAAAGGCAGCCGAACACCGGGGAGCTGTTTTTT.

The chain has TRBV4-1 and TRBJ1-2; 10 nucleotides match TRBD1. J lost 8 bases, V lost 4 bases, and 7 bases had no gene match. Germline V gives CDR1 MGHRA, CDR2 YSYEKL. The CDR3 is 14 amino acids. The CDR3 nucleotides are TGCGCCAGCAGCCCTACCGGGACAGGGGAAGGCTACACCTTC. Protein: CASSPTGTGEGYTF.